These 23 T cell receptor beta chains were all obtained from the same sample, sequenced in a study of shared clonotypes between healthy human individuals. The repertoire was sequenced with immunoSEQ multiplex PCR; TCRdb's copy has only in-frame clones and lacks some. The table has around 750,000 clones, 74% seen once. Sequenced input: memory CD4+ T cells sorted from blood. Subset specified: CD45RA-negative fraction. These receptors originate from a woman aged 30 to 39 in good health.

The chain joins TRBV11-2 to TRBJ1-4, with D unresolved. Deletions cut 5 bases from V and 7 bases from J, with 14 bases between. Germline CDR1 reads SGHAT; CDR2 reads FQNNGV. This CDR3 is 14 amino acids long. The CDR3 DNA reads TGTGCCAGCAGCCTCTACCCGACGGGTGAAAAACTGTTTTTT. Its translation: CASSLYPTGEKLFF.

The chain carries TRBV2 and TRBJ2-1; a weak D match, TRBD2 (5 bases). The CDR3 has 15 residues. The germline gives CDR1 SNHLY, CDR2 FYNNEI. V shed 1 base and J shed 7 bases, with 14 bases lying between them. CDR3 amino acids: CASSEGRNHGNEQFF. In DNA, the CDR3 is TGTGCCAGCAGTGAAGGGAGGAACCACGGGAATGAGCAGTTCTTC. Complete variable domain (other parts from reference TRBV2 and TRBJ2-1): EPEVTQTPSHQVTQMGQEVILRCVPISNHLYFYWYRQILGQKVEFLVSFYNNEISEKSEIFDDQFSVERPDGSNFTLKIRSTKLEDSAMYFCASSEGRNHGNEQFFGPGTRLTVL.

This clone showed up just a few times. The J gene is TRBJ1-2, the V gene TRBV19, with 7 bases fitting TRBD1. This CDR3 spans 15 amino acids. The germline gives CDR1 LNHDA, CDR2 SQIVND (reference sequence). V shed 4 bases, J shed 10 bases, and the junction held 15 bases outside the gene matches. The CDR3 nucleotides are TGTGCCAGTAGTACCCCCCCGGGACAGCCGATCCCCTACACCTTC. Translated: CASSTPPGQPIPYTF.

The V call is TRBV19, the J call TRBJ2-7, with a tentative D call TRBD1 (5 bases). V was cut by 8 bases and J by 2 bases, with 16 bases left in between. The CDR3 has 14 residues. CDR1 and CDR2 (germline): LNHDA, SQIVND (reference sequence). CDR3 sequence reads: CASSFRLGAYEQYF. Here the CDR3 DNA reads TGTGCCAGTTCCTTTAGGCTAGGGGCCTACGAGCAGTACTTC.

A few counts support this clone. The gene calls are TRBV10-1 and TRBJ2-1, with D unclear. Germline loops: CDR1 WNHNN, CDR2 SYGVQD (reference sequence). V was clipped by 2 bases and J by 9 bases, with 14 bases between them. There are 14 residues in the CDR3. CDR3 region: CASSEAIDKAEQFF. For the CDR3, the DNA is TGCGCCAGCAGTGAGGCGATAGACAAGGCTGAGCAGTTCTTC.

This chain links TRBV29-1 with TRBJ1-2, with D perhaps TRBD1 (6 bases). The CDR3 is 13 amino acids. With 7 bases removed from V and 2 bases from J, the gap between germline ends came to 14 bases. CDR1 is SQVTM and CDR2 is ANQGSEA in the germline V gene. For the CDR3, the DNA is TGCAGCGGAGTTACAGGGTTCAACTATGGCTACACCTTC. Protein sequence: CSGVTGFNYGYTF.

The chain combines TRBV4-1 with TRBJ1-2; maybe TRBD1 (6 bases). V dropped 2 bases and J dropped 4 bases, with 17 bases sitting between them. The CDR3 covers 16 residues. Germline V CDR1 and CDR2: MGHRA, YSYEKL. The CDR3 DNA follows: TGCGCCAGCAGCCAACTCGGACAGATACTCGGCTATGGCTACACCTTC. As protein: CASSQLGQILGYGYTF.

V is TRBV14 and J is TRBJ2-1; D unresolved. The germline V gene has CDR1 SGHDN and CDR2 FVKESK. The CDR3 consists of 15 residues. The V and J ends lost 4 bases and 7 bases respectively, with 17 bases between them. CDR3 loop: CASSRPLPRNNEQFF. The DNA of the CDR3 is TGTGCCAGCAGCCGACCGCTGCCCAGAAATAATGAGCAGTTCTTC.

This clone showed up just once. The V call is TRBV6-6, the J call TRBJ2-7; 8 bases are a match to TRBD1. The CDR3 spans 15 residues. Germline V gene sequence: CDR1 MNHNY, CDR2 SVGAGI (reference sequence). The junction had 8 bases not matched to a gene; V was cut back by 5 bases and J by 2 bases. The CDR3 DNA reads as TGTGCCAGCAGTAAGGGGACAGGCCTAACCTACGAGCAGTACTTC. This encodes CASSKGTGLTYEQYF.

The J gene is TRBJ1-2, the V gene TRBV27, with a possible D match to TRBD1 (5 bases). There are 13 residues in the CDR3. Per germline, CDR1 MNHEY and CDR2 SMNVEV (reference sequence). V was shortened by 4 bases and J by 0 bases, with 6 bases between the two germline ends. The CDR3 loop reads CASSSQANYGYTF. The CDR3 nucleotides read TGTGCCAGCAGTTCACAGGCTAACTATGGCTACACCTTC.

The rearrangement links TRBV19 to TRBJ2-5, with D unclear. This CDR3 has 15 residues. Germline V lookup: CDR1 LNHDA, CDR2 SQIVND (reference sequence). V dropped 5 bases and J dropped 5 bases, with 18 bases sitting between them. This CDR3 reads CASSPIGLPVETQYF. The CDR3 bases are TGTGCCAGTAGTCCGATAGGTCTGCCGGTGGAGACCCAGTACTTC.

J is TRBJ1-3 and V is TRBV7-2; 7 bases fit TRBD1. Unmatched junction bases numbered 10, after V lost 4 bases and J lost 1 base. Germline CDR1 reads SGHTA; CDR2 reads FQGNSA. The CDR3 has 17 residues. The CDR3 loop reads CASSSGGAGLSGNTIYF. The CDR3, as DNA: TGTGCCAGCAGCTCAGGGGGGGCTGGGCTATCTGGAAACACCATATATTTT.

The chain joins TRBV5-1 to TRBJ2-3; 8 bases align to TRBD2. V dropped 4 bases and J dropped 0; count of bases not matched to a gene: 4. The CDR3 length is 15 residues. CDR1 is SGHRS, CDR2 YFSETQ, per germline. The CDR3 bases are TGCGCCAGCAGCAGCAGCGGGAGTAGCACAGATACGCAGTATTTT. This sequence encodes CASSSSGSSTDTQYF.

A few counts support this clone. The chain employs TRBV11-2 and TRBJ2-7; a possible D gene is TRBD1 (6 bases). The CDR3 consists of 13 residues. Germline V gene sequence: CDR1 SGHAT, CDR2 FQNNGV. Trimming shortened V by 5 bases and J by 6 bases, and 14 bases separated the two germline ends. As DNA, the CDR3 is TGTGCCAGCAGCCCCCGGGCAGGGGCCGAGCAGTACTTC. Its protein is CASSPRAGAEQYF.

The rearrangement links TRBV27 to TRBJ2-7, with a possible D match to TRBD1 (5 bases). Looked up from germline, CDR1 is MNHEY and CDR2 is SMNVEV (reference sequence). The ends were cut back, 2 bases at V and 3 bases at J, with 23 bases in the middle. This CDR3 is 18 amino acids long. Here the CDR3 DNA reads TGTGCCAGCAGTTTACCAGGGTTGCCCAGGGCCCAAAACTACGAGCAGTACTTC. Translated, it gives CASSLPGLPRAQNYEQYF.

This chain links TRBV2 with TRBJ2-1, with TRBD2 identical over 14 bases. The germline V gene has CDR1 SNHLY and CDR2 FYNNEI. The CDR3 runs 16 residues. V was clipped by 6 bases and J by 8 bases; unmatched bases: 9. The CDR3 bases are TGTGCCAGCAGGCAGACTAGCGGGAGGGCCGCGGATGAGCAGTTCTTC. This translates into CASRQTSGRAADEQFF.

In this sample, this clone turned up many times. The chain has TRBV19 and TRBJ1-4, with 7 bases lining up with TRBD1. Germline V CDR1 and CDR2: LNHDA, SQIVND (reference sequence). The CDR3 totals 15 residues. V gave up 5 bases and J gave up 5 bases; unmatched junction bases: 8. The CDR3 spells CASSLTGARNEKLFF. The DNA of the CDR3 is TGTGCCAGTAGTCTAACAGGGGCAAGGAATGAAAAACTGTTTTTT.

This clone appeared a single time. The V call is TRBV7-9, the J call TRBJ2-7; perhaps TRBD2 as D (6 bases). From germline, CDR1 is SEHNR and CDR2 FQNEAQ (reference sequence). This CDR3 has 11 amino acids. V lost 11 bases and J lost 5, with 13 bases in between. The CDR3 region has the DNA TGTGCCGGGGACTGGGGGAACGAGCAGTACTTC. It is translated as CAGDWGNEQYF.

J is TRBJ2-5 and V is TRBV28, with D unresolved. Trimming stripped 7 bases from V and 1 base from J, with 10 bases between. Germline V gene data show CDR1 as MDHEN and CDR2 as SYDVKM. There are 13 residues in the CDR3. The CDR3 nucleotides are TGTGCCAGCAATCCGACAACCCAAGAGACCCAGTACTTC. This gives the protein CASNPTTQETQYF.

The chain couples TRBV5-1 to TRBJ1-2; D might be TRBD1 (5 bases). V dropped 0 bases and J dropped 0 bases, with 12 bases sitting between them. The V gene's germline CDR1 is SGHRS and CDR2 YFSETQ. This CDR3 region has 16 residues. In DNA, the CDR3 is TGCGCCAGCAGCTTGGCCGGGGGGTCTTCTAACTATGGCTACACCTTC. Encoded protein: CASSLAGGSSNYGYTF.

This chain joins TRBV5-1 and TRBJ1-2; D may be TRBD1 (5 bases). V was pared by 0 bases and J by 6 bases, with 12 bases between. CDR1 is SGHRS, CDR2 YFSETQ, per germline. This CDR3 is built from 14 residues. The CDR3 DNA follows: TGCGCCAGCAGCTTGGGTTGGAGGGACGATGGCTACACCTTC. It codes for CASSLGWRDDGYTF.

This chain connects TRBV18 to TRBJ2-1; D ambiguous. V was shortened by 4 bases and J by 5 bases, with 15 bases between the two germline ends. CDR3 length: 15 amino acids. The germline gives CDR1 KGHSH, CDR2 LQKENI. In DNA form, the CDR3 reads TGTGCCAGCTCACACACCTCGGACCCTAACAATGAGCAGTTCTTC. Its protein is CASSHTSDPNNEQFF.

This CDR3 is CASTPLAGSGELFF. The CDR3 nucleotides are TGTGCCAGCACACCCCTAGCGGGAAGCGGGGAGCTGTTTTTT. This sequence joins TRBV6-4 and TRBJ2-2; 9 nucleotides match TRBD2. With 7 bases clipped from V and 7 bases from J, the junction kept 7 bases outside the gene matches. The germline V gene encodes CDR1 MRHNA and CDR2 SNTAGT. The CDR3 totals 14 residues.